The clone carrying this TCR beta chain was recorded a few times. Sample-barcoded 5' priming and a J-beta primer mix drove a second PCR of about 6 to 11 cycles. MiXCR, applied by TCRdb to the 5' RACE reads, yields one record per CDR3 protein. Of about 620,000 distinct CDR3 sequences in the sample, 45% to 60% were seen once. The sample is drawn from a study of blood T cells in healthy people across ages. The CDR3 totals 14 residues. Germline V lookup: CDR1 MNHEY, CDR2 SVGEGT. Trimming removed 4 bases from V and 4 bases from J, with 8 bases in between. Sequencing was carried out using blood. The gene calls are TRBV6-2 or TRBV6-3 and TRBJ2-6; no clear D gene. This receptor was identified in a woman at least 80 years old in good health. The CDR3 loop is CASSSPVGANVLTF. The DNA of the CDR3 is TGTGCCAGCAGTTCCCCCGTAGGGGCCAACGTCCTGACTTTC.